This T cell receptor beta chain was sequenced in a study of regulatory T cells in long-lasting Graves disease. iRepertoire HTBI primers and Arm-PCR of CDR3 regions built TCR beta libraries. TCRdb fed the multiplex PCR reads into MiXCR, producing one record per CDR3 protein. The repertoire consists of 360,000 or so distinct CDR3 sequences, with approximately 12% occurring once and the leading ten covering under 20%. Specified time point: newly diagnosed GD, antithyroid drugs for less than 3 months. PBMC-extracted RNA yielded the TCR library. After removal of 6 bases from V and 4 bases from J, the junction contained 18 bases not matched to a gene. CDR1 is MNHNS and CDR2 is SASEGT in the germline V gene. CDR3 length: 18 amino acids. The same data also contributed to another study, on T cells in Graves' hyperthyroidism and ophthalmopathy. That work states: With the HTBI primer set, the TCR CDR3 went through a first round of RT-PCR. Most thyroid clonotypes expanded above 0.001 appeared in blood too. Onset of ophthalmopathy came a median approximately 6.5 months after the model predicted it.

Sequencing was performed on peripheral blood mononuclear cells (PBMCs), taken at new diagnosis, from a patient treated with antithyroid drugs. V gene TRBV6-1 combines with J gene TRBJ2-1, with 7 bases lining up with TRBD1. The TCR originated in a woman aged 18-29 years with Graves disease. DNA for the CDR3: TGTGCCAGCAGACCCGTAGCCGGGACAGTACACTCTTACAATGAGCAGTTCTTC. Translating it yields CASRPVAGTVHSYNEQFF.